This T cell receptor beta chain was sequenced for a study of blood T cell repertoires in COVID-19. The assay was immunoSEQ multiplex PCR, and TCRdb's table has in-frame clones only and misses some. This table has 75,000 to 90,000 clones, roughly 78% appearing once. The germline gives CDR1 SGDLS, CDR2 YYNGEE. The CDR3 contains 14 residues. The V gene lost 3 bases and the J gene lost 9 bases, with 16 bases spanning the gap. The source is a woman in her 70s with acute or convalescent COVID-19. The sample taken for sequencing was peripheral blood. This chain joins TRBV9 and TRBJ1-5; D might be TRBD1 (6 bases). This CDR3 is CASSDRDTHWPQHF. In DNA form, the CDR3 reads TGTGCCAGCAGCGACCGGGACACCCACTGGCCCCAGCATTTT.